This entry is about one TCR beta chain. Its antigen is undetermined. The data stem from a study of CD8 T cells in Susac syndrome. General study results and limits: In Susac syndrome, the CD4+ T cell repertoires did not show clonal expansion.

The Susac syndrome patients fit the recently defined diagnostic criteria for definite or probable disease. The CDR3 length is 12 residues. Germline-derived CDR1 and CDR2 are DFQATT and SNEGSKA (reference sequence). V was pared by 2 bases and J by 9 bases, with 4 bases of the junction left unmatched. The RNA, roughly 0.45 to 1 ug, was put through reverse transcription using random hexamers. The immunoSEQ assay covered 54 Vbeta and 13 Jbeta segments for CDR3. TCRdb re-called the immunoSEQ multiplex PCR reads through MiXCR, storing one row per CDR3 protein. The data hold 150,000 to 180,000 distinct CDR3 sequences, with 90% to 95% observed a single time.

The chain has TRBV20-1 and TRBJ2-3; 8 bases agree with TRBD1. This receptor was identified in a human donor with Susac syndrome. Sequencing input: CD4+ T cells from PBMCs. CDR3: CSARQGAGTQYF. The CDR3 nucleotides read TGCAGTGCTAGACAGGGGGCTGGGACGCAGTATTTT.